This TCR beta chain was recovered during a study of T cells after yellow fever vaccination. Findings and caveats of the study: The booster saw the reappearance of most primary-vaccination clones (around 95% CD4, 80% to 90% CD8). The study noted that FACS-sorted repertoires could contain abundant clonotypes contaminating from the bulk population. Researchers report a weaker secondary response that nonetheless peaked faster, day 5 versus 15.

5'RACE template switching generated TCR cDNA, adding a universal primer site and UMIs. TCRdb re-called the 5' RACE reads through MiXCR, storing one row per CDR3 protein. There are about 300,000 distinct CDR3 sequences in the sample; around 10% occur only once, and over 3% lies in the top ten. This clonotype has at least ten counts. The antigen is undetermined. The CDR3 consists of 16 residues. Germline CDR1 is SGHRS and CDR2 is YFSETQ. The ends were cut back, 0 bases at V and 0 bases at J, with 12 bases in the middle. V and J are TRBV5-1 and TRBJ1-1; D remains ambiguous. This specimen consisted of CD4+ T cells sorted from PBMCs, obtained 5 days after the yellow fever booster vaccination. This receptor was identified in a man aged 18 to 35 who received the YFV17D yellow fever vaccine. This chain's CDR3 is CASSLARGNMNTEAFF. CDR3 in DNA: TGCGCCAGCAGCTTGGCGCGAGGGAATATGAACACTGAAGCTTTCTTT.